Presented here are 21 T cell receptor beta chains from one specimen sequenced in a study of blood T cell repertoires in COVID-19. Generated by immunoSEQ multiplex PCR, the TCRdb table keeps only in-frame clones and is missing some. The sample shows roughly 360,000 clones, about 90% of them seen only once. Sequenced input: PBMCs or T cells enriched from blood (not recorded which). The receptors here all came from a man aged 30 to 39 who had recovered from COVID-19.

The V gene is TRBV5-4, the J gene TRBJ2-5; D is uncertain. The CDR3 totals 11 residues. Germline CDR1 is SGHNT and CDR2 is YYREEE (reference sequence). The V end lost 0 bases, the J end lost 7 bases, and 4 bases lay between the germline ends. This CDR3 is CASSLGGTQYF. The DNA for the CDR3 is TGTGCCAGCAGCTTGGGCGGGACCCAGTACTTC.

The V call is TRBV23-1, the J call TRBJ1-2; 7 nucleotides match TRBD1. TRBV23-1 is reported as an ORF; its role is uncertain. This CDR3 comprises 19 residues. After removal of 0 bases from V and 6 bases from J, the junction contained 19 bases not matched to a gene. The CDR3 is CASSQSLGQRFLEGNGYTF. CDR3 sequence (DNA): TGCGCCAGCAGTCAATCACTGGGACAGCGATTTCTTGAAGGTAATGGCTACACCTTC.

The chain joins TRBV10-3 to TRBJ1-2; 10 bases match TRBD1. V lost 4 bases, J lost 8 bases, and 10 bases stayed unmatched. The CDR3 totals 15 residues. The germline CDR1 and CDR2 sequences are ENHRY and SYGVKD. CDR3 residues: CAISGAGQGSYGYTF. The CDR3 DNA sequence: TGTGCCATCAGTGGTGCGGGACAGGGGAGTTACGGCTACACCTTC.

This chain links TRBV7-8 with TRBJ1-2; a possible D gene is TRBD1 (5 bases). Germline values: CDR1 SGHVS, CDR2 FQNEAQ. The CDR3 covers 14 residues. Trimming cost V 3 bases and J 2 bases, with 10 bases left between them. Here the CDR3 reads CASSFSSGNYGYTF. The CDR3 DNA reads as TGTGCCAGCAGCTTTTCATCAGGGAACTATGGCTACACCTTC.

The rearrangement joins TRBV6-1 to TRBJ1-1, with 7 bases identical to TRBD1. CDR1 and CDR2 (germline): MNHNS, SASEGT. The V and J ends lost 0 bases and 1 base, in that order; junction bases with no gene match: 8. The CDR3 is 17 amino acids. The CDR3 nucleotides read TGTGCCAGCAGTGAAGCAAGAAGGGGGCCGACGAACACTGAAGCTTTCTTT. Protein sequence: CASSEARRGPTNTEAFF.

Comment on this clone: Other nucleotide sequences in the sample specify the same CDR3. The V gene is TRBV18, the J gene TRBJ1-5; weak D call: TRBD1 (5 bases). Trimming stripped 2 bases from V and 4 bases from J, with 6 bases between. Germline values: CDR1 KGHSH, CDR2 LQKENI. The CDR3 sequence is 13 residues long. CDR3 DNA: TGTGCCAGCTCACCATCAGGGAATCAGCCCCAGCATTTT. As protein: CASSPSGNQPQHF.

This sequence joins TRBV29-1 and TRBJ1-2; D perhaps matches TRBD1 (6 bases). Trimming pared 4 bases from V and 3 bases from J, leaving 12 bases between. This CDR3 is built from 13 residues. Germline CDR1 reads SQVTM; CDR2 reads ANQGSEA. DNA for the CDR3: TGCAGCGTTGGAACAGGGATGGACTATGGCTACACCTTC. Its protein is CSVGTGMDYGYTF.

This chain links TRBV5-5 with TRBJ2-3, with TRBD1 matching 7 bases. V gave up 4 bases and J gave up 5 bases; unmatched junction bases: 13. CDR1 is SGHKS, CDR2 YYEKEE, per germline (reference sequence). The CDR3 has 16 amino acids. The CDR3 sequence: CASSEILQGFGDTQYF. The CDR3, as DNA: TGTGCCAGCAGCGAGATTTTACAGGGGTTCGGAGATACGCAGTATTTT.

The chain couples TRBV11-2 to TRBJ2-7, with 8 bases fitting TRBD1. The germline CDR1 and CDR2 sequences are SGHAT and FQNNGV. With 6 bases clipped from V and 5 bases from J, the junction kept 6 bases outside the gene matches. The CDR3 loop spans 13 amino acids. The CDR3 sequence is CASSLDRAHEQYF. The CDR3 DNA is TGTGCCAGCAGTTTGGACAGGGCCCACGAGCAGTACTTC.

The gene calls are TRBV3-1 (or the pseudogene TRBV3-2) and TRBJ1-1; D is perhaps TRBD1 (5 bases). Trimming shortened V by 3 bases and J by 5 bases, and 13 bases separated the two germline ends. CDR1 LGHDT and CDR2 YNNKEL come from the germline V gene (reference sequence). This CDR3 contains 14 residues. CDR3 sequence reads: CASSHARGGTEAFF. The DNA for the CDR3 is TGTGCCAGCAGCCATGCCCGGGGGGGGACTGAAGCTTTCTTT.

The V gene is TRBV5-1, the J gene TRBJ1-2; no clear D gene. Germline lookup yields CDR1 SGHRS and CDR2 YFSETQ. V lost 5 bases and J 4 bases, leaving 12 bases between the germline ends. The CDR3 runs 13 residues. The CDR3 region is CASREGTSYGYTF. CDR3 sequence (DNA): TGCGCCAGCAGAGAGGGTACAAGCTATGGCTACACCTTC.

The CDR3 coding sequence is TGCGCCAGCAGCCCGTCCGGGACAGGGATCGGAAAACTGTTTTTT. Its translation is CASSPSGTGIGKLFF. V is TRBV4-1 and J is TRBJ1-4, with 9 bases aligning to TRBD1. Germline CDR1 and CDR2: MGHRA and YSYEKL. This CDR3 is built from 15 residues. The J segment lost 10 bases and the V segment lost 4 bases, leaving 10 bases of the junction unmatched.

V is TRBV7-3 and J is TRBJ1-1; 9 bases fit TRBD1. The CDR3 is made up of 19 amino acids. Germline trimming cut 5 bases from V and 3 bases from J; bases unmatched to any gene: 19. The germline V gene encodes CDR1 SGHTA and CDR2 FQGTGA. The DNA for the CDR3 is TGTGCCAGCAGCCTCCGAACGGGGACAGGGTCATATTTAGACACTGAAGCTTTCTTT. Its translation: CASSLRTGTGSYLDTEAFF. The full variable domain, rest sourced from reference TRBV7-3 and TRBJ1-1, is GAGVSQTPSNKVTEKGKYVELRCDPISGHTALYWYRQSLGQGPEFLIYFQGTGAADDSGLPNDRFFAVRPEGSVSTLKIQRTERGDSAVYLCASSLRTGTGSYLDTEAFFGQGTRLTVV.

The chain's CDR3 is CASSSGQFTGELFF. The CDR3 DNA follows: TGTGCCAGCAGTTCGGGACAGTTCACCGGGGAGCTGTTTTTT. The chain recombines TRBV27 with TRBJ2-2, with TRBD1 matching 7 bases. CDR1 MNHEY and CDR2 SMNVEV come from the germline V gene (reference sequence). CDR3 length: 14 residues. V shed 4 bases and J 4 bases; nucleotides not matched to a gene: 3.

The V call is TRBV11-2, the J call TRBJ2-1; D call uncertain. From germline, CDR1 is SGHAT and CDR2 FQNNGV. Trimming removed 2 bases from V and 8 bases from J, with 7 bases in between. The CDR3 is 12 residues long. The CDR3 is CASSLTGYEQFF. The CDR3 bases are TGTGCCAGCAGCTTAACGGGTTATGAGCAGTTCTTC.

The chain joins TRBV7-9 to TRBJ2-7; tentatively, D is TRBD2 (6 bases). Germline V gene lookup returns CDR1 SEHNR and CDR2 FQNEAQ (reference sequence). This CDR3 spans 14 amino acids. V was pared by 0 bases and J by 2 bases, with 8 bases between. In nucleotides, the CDR3 is TGTGCCAGCAGCTTAGCCGGGGGAGCCTACGAGCAGTACTTC. This codes for CASSLAGGAYEQYF.

In its sample, this clone was seen once. The genes are TRBV19 and TRBJ2-1, with 12 positions matching TRBD1. Germline V gene sequence: CDR1 LNHDA, CDR2 SQIVND (reference sequence). The junction had 8 bases not matched to a gene; V was cut back by 3 bases and J by 8 bases. The CDR3 is made up of 16 amino acids. This chain's CDR3 is CASSILPGQGAYEQFF. The CDR3 region has the DNA TGTGCCAGTAGTATTCTTCCGGGACAGGGGGCCTATGAGCAGTTCTTC.

The chain recombines TRBV10-1 with TRBJ2-3, with 8 bases identical to TRBD2. This CDR3 spans 15 amino acids. V lost 3 bases and J lost 1; bases outside the gene matches: 3. Germline CDR1 and CDR2: WNHNN and SYGVQD (reference sequence). The CDR3 region has the DNA TGCGCCAGCAGTGAAGGTAGCGGGGGCACAGATACGCAGTATTTT. As protein: CASSEGSGGTDTQYF.

In this sample, this clone turned up a few times. V and J are TRBV5-6 and TRBJ1-2; D is unclear. Germline V CDR1 and CDR2: SGHDT, YYEEEE. Trimming cost V 2 bases and J 8 bases, with 13 bases left between them. The CDR3 contains 13 residues. CDR3 sequence: CASSFVTGMGYTF. For the CDR3, the DNA is TGTGCCAGCAGCTTCGTAACGGGGATGGGCTACACCTTC.

In its sample, this clone was seen a few times. The rearrangement joins TRBV6-4 to TRBJ2-1, with D maybe TRBD1 (5 bases). CDR1 is MRHNA and CDR2 is SNTAGT in the germline V gene. V shed 3 bases and J shed 0 bases, with 12 bases lying between them. CDR3 length equals 16 residues. The DNA of the CDR3 is TGTGCCAGCAGTGAATCAGGGTCGGGCTCCTACAATGAGCAGTTCTTC. This codes for CASSESGSGSYNEQFF.

The chain links TRBV7-9 to TRBJ1-1; D is perhaps TRBD1 (5 bases). The CDR3 runs 16 residues. Trimming left V 0 bases short and J 9 bases short, with 20 bases between. Per germline, CDR1 SEHNR and CDR2 FQNEAQ (reference sequence). CDR3 nucleotide sequence: TGTGCCAGCAGCTTAGCCATAAGTAAACAGGCTCTTCAAGCTTTCTTT. This encodes CASSLAISKQALQAFF.